The entry below gives a single TCR beta chain sequence along with its context. Here immunoSEQ multiplex PCR was the method, and the copy in TCRdb shows in-frame clones only, minus some. The sample shows around 250,000 clones, around nine tenths of them seen only once. This entry is derived from a study of blood T cell repertoires in COVID-19. The CDR3 length is 14 residues. The ends were cut back, 4 bases at V and 1 base at J, with 11 bases in the middle. Germline lookup yields CDR1 SGHNT and CDR2 YYREEE (reference sequence). The chain couples TRBV5-4 to TRBJ2-5; no reliable D call. The TCR comes from a woman between 45 and 65 years old who had recovered from COVID-19. Sequenced input: PBMCs or T cells enriched from blood (not recorded which). The CDR3 spells CASSNGPFQETQYF. The DNA of the CDR3 is TGTGCCAGCAGCAATGGGCCGTTCCAAGAGACCCAGTACTTC.